The clone carrying this TCR beta chain has a handful of counts. This entry is derived from a study of T and B cells in COVID-19 patients. CDR1 is SGHDN and CDR2 is FVKESK in the germline V gene. V shed 2 bases and J 5 bases; nucleotides not matched to a gene: 9. The length of the CDR3 is 16 residues. Multiplex PCR with BIOMED2 TRB-A/B primer pools amplified TRB rearrangements. TCRdb reanalysed the multiplex PCR reads using MiXCR and keeps one entry per CDR3 protein. The sample lists roughly 5,400 distinct CDR3 sequences; less than 35% were seen once. Blood genomic DNA input for TRB amplification was about 250-500 ng.

Sequencing input: blood. The genes are TRBV14 and TRBJ2-1, with 7 bases lining up with TRBD2. This receptor was identified in a human donor with active COVID-19. This chain's CDR3 is CASSQFKGAGHNEQFF. The CDR3 DNA sequence: TGTGCCAGCAGCCAATTCAAGGGAGCGGGGCACAATGAGCAGTTCTTC.